What follows is one T cell receptor (beta chain) and its context. The data derive from a study of blood T cell repertoires in COVID-19. The overall study: Acute and convalescent COVID-19 specimens originated in the United States, Italy and Spain. In each case, the material was cDNA or gDNA derived from T cells, B-cell-depleted T cells, or PBMCs.

The CDR3 length is 8 residues. Germline values: CDR1 SGHNT, CDR2 YYREEE (reference sequence). Trimming removed 7 bases at V and 7 bases at J, with 3 bases between. Original analysis: From reference gene primer amplification, estimates of nucleated cell counts were derived. Using immunoSEQ multiplex PCR, the repertoire was profiled, and TCRdb retains in-frame clones only, with some absent. V and J calls and clone size are those listed in that table; D and trimming were worked out from the DNA. The sample consists of tens of thousands of clones, roughly 90% of them appearing once. The sequence derives from a woman of 80 years or more with active or convalescent COVID-19. J is TRBJ2-7 and V is TRBV5-4; D remains ambiguous. Material for sequencing was peripheral blood. CDR3 bases: TGTGCCAGCCGGGAGCAGTACTTC. Amino acid sequence: CASREQYF.